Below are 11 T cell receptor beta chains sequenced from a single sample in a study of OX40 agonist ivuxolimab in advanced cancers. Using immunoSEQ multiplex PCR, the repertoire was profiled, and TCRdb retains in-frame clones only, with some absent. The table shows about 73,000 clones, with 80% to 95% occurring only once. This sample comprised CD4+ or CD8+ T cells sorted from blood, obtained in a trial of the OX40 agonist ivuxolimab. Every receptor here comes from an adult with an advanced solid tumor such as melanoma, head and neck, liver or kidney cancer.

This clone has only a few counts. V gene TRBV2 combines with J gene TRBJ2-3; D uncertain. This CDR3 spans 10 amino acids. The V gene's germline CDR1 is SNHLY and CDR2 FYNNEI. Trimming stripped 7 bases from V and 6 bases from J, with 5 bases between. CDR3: CASNGDTQYF. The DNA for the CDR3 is TGTGCCAGCAACGGGGATACGCAGTATTTT.

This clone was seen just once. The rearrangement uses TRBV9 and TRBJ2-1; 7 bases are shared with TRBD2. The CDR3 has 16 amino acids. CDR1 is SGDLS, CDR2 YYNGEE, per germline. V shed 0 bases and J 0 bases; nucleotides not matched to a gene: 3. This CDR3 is CASSVVGGSSYNEQFF. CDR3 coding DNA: TGTGCCAGCAGCGTAGTCGGCGGGAGCTCCTACAATGAGCAGTTCTTC.

The CDR3 reads CASSYLYQPQHF. CDR3 in DNA: TGTGCCAGCAGTTACCTCTATCAGCCCCAGCATTTT. The chain is built from TRBV6-6 and TRBJ1-5; D is uncertain. V lost 2 bases and J lost 5, with 4 bases in between. The germline V gene encodes CDR1 MNHNY and CDR2 SVGAGI (reference sequence). This CDR3 contains 12 residues.

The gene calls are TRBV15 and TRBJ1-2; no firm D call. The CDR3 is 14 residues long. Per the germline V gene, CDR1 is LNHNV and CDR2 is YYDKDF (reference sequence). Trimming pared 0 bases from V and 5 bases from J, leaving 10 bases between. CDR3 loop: CATSRDLELYGYTF. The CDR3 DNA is TGTGCCACCAGCAGAGATCTGGAGTTATATGGCTACACCTTC.

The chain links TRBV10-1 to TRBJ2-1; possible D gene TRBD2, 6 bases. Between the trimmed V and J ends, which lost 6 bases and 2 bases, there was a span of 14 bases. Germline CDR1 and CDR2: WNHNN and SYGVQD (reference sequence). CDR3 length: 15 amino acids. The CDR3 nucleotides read TGCGCCAGCAGCGGGAGCAGGGTCCCCTACAATGAGCAGTTCTTC. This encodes CASSGSRVPYNEQFF.

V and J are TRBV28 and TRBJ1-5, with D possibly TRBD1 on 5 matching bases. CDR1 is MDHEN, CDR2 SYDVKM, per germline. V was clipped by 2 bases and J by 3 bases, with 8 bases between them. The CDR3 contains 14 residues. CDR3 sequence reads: CASSLPGNNQPQHF. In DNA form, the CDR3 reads TGTGCCAGCAGTTTACCAGGGAACAATCAGCCCCAGCATTTT.

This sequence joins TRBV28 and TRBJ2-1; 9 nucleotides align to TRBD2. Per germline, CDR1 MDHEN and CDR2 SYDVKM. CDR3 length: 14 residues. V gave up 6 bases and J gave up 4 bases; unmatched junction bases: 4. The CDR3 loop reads CASSPGLAYNEQFF. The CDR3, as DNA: TGTGCCAGCAGCCCGGGACTAGCTTACAATGAGCAGTTCTTC.

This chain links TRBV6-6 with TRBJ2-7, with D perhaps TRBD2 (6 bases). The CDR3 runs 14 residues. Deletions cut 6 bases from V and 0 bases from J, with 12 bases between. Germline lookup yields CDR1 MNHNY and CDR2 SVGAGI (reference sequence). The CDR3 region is CASRRDGSSYEQYF. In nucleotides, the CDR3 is TGTGCCAGCAGGCGGGACGGCAGCTCCTACGAGCAGTACTTC.

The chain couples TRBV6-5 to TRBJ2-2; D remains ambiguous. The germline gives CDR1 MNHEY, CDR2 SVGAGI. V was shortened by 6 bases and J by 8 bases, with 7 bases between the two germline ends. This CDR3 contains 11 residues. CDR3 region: CASSTVGELFF. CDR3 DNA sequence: TGTGCCAGCAGCACAGTGGGGGAGCTGTTTTTT.

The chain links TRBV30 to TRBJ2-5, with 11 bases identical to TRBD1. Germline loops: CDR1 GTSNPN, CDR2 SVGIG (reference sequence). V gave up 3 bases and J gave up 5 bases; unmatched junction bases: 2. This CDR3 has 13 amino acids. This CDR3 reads CAWRDRGLETQYF. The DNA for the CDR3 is TGTGCCTGGAGGGACAGGGGGCTGGAGACCCAGTACTTC.

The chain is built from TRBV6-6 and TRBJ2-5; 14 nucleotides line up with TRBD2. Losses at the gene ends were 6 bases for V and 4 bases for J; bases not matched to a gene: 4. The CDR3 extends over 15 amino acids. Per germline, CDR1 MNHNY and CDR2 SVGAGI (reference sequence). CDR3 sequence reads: CASRRLAGGRETQYF. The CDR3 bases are TGTGCCAGCAGAAGACTAGCGGGAGGGCGAGAGACCCAGTACTTC.